This record looks at one T cell receptor (beta chain) sequence and its context. Its antigen remains unidentified. This entry belongs to a study of graft-versus-host responses after intestinal transplantation. About the study: After anti-thymocyte globulin induction, recipients took tacrolimus and steroids for two to three years. Study-wide findings and caveats: GvH clonotypes were identified within recipient marrow, with a subset emerging first in ileum or blood.

Assay: immunoSEQ multiplex PCR; the TCRdb copy retains only in-frame clones and omits some. The repertoire has tens of thousands of clones, approximately 94% of them found once; the top ten carry 2%. Trimming at V came to 5 bases and at J to 2 bases, leaving 6 bases not matched to a gene. This CDR3 has 15 residues. Per the germline V gene, CDR1 is MNHEY and CDR2 is SVGAGI. The clonotype comes from a human donor who received an intestinal transplant. The sample in question was unstimulated CD8+ T cells sorted from spleen or lymph node cells, obtained before intestinal transplant. V and J are TRBV6-5 and TRBJ2-1, with TRBD2 matching 7 bases. The chain's CDR3 is CASSPGGGPYNEQFF. CDR3 in DNA: TGTGCCAGCAGTCCGGGCGGGGGTCCCTACAATGAGCAGTTCTTC.